This T cell receptor (beta chain) was sequenced during a study of T-cell memory formation after mild COVID-19. Study-level background: Across donors, TCR clusters were largely donor specific.

This CDR3 spans 16 amino acids. CDR1 MNHNY and CDR2 SVGAGI come from the germline V gene (reference sequence). V shed 7 bases, J shed 5 bases, and the junction held 9 bases outside the gene matches. Findings and limits, study-wide: Pre-infection memory already had some responding clones, implying cross-reactive memory joined. Whether second-wave clones peaking at day 37 were SARS-CoV-2 specific went unconfirmed.

MiXCR, run by TCRdb on the 5' RACE reads, gives a single entry per CDR3 protein. The sample includes roughly 150,000 distinct CDR3 sequences, about 14% of them seen just once. This clonotype was observed a handful of times. The antigen remains unidentified. V gene TRBV6-6 combines with J gene TRBJ2-5; 14 positions agree with TRBD2. The sequence came from an adult woman who had mild COVID-19 (a few samples of this study predate the infection). Cell type and time point are not known. The material sequenced was PBMCs or a T cell subset sorted from them (not recorded which). This CDR3 is CASNPGTSGGGETQYF. The CDR3 DNA reads TGTGCCAGCAACCCCGGGACTAGCGGGGGCGGGGAGACCCAGTACTTC.